This TCR beta chain derives from a study of blood T cells in healthy people across ages. General observations from the study: With unsorted PBMCs, a conclusive comparison of naive versus antigen-experienced cells was not possible.

Then a second PCR, running about 6 to 12 cycles, was carried out with a sample-barcoded 5' primer and a J-beta primer mix. MiXCR, applied by TCRdb to the 5' RACE reads, yields one record per CDR3 protein. Found here are about 650,000 distinct CDR3 sequences, about 50% of them singletons; the top ten hold roughly 13%. The CDR3 sequence is 14 residues long. Germline V gives CDR1 SGHRS, CDR2 YFSETQ. Trimming removed 4 bases at V and 5 bases at J, with 15 bases between. This clonotype was counted between two and nine times. The antigen remains undetermined. The receptor's source is a woman at least 80 years old in good health. The sequenced sample was blood. The V call is TRBV5-1, the J call TRBJ1-2; D unclear. The CDR3: CASSQIPGSYGYTF. CDR3 nucleotide sequence: TGCGCCAGCAGCCAAATACCAGGTTCTTATGGCTACACCTTC. The full variable domain, rest sourced from reference TRBV5-1 and TRBJ1-2, is KAGVTQTPRYLIKTRGQQVTLSCSPISGHRSVSWYQQTPGQGLQFLFEYFSETQRNKGNFPGRFSGRQFSNSRSEMNVSTLELGDSALYLCASSQIPGSYGYTFGSGTRLTVV.